The sample holds many counts of the clone carrying this T cell receptor beta chain. The data were taken from a study of prognosis after radiotherapy for stage I lung cancer. For the study at large: Enrolled patients had stage I non-small cell lung cancer and entered the cohort between 2018 and 2019. Each non-small cell lung cancer patient was deemed medically inoperable. SBRT was given in 3 to 5 fractions at a biologically effective dose of at least 100 Gy as radiotherapy.

It was by two-round multiplex PCR that TCR beta CDR3 was amplified from genomic DNA. Primers were specific to each TRBV and TRBJ gene in first-round PCR. From the multiplex PCR reads, TCRdb called clonotypes with MiXCR, one entry per CDR3 protein. The data hold some 27,000 distinct CDR3 sequences, with around 41% observed a single time. The CDR3 has 14 residues. The V gene's germline CDR1 is MDHEN and CDR2 SYDVKM. V was clipped by 5 bases and J by 4 bases, with 14 bases between them. This rearrangement joins TRBV28 to TRBJ1-1; the D gene is possibly TRBD1 (6 bases). This receptor was taken from a donor at least 50 years old with non-small cell lung cancer. Sequenced here: PBMCs, sampled before or after stereotactic body radiation therapy (not recorded which). In DNA, the CDR3 is TGTGCCAGCAGTCCAGGACAGAGGAGCACTGAAGCTTTCTTT. Amino acid sequence: CASSPGQRSTEAFF.